This T cell receptor beta chain was recovered during a study of T-cell reconstitution after alpha-beta-depleted transplantation in children. As it was prepared, the TCRbeta library received unique molecular identifiers. Each CDR3 protein gets one entry after TCRdb re-called the PCR reads with MiXCR. The sample shows about 500,000 distinct CDR3 sequences, 11% of them seen only once. The study's findings and limits: Surviving recipient T cells and intrathymic progenitors accounted for some patients' high TCRbeta diversity at day 60. The main origin of T-cell counts and diversity one year after transplant was newly produced T cells. Two months or so post-transplant, alpha-beta T cells reportedly derived from several hundred expanded graft clones.

Note on this clonotype: What it recognizes is unknown.

The source material was PBMCs, mostly from graft donor cells, sampled 180 days after TCRalphabeta/CD19-depleted stem cell transplant. The receptor comes from a female patient aged 2 to 10 who had a stem cell transplant for aplastic anemia, so the T cells may come from the graft donor.

The CDR3 coding sequence is TGTGCCAGCAGTTCCCCGGCTAGCGGGAGCTCCTACGAGCAGTACTTC. Its protein is CASSSPASGSSYEQYF. V is TRBV28 and J is TRBJ2-7; TRBD2 aligns across 10 bases. Germline trimming cut 4 bases from V and 0 bases from J; bases unmatched to any gene: 6. CDR1 MDHEN and CDR2 SYDVKM come from the germline V gene. The CDR3 is made up of 16 amino acids.